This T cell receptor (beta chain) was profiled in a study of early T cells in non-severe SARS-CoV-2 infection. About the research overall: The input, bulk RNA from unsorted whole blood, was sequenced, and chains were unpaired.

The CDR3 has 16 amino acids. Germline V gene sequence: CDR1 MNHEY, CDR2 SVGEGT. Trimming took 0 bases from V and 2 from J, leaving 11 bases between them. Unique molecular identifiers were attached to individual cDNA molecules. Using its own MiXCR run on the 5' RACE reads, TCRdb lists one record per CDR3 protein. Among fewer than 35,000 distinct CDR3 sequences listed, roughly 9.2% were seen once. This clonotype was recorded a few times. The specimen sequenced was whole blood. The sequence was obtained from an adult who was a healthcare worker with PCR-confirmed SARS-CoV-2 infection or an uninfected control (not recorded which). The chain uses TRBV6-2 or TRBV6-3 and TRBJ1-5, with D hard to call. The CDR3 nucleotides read TGTGCCAGCAGTTACTCGACGCTGTATCGCAATCAGCCCCAGCATTTT. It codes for CASSYSTLYRNQPQHF.